In this sample, the clone carrying this T cell receptor beta chain turned up once. Original processing notes: By means of reference gene primer amplification, nucleated cell counts were estimated. Profiled with immunoSEQ multiplex PCR; TCRdb holds only in-frame clones, not every one. V, J and clone size are those of that table, while D and trimming were read from the DNA. The sample has 150,000 to 200,000 clones; roughly 90% are singletons. Trimming took 0 bases from V and 7 from J, leaving 13 bases between them. Germline V CDR1 and CDR2: SGDLS, YYNGEE. There are 14 residues in the CDR3. This entry is derived from a study of blood T cell repertoires in COVID-19. For the study at large: Acute and convalescent COVID-19 samples came from the United States, Italy and Spain. From T cells, B-cell-depleted T cells, or PBMCs came the material, which was cDNA or gDNA.

The TCR comes from a woman in her sixties who had recovered from COVID-19. The chain employs TRBV9 and TRBJ1-2; unclear D gene. Sequencing input: peripheral blood. The CDR3 coding sequence is TGTGCCAGCAGCGTAGATCCGGGGTCCGGTGGCTACACCTTC. Its translation is CASSVDPGSGGYTF.